This T cell receptor (beta chain) was captured in a study of blood T cell repertoires in COVID-19. Study-wide background: Some COVID-19 samples were acute and others convalescent; all came from the United States, Italy and Spain. PBMCs, B-cell-depleted T cells, or T cells were the source of the cDNA or gDNA that made up the material.

Unmatched junction bases numbered 3, after V lost 3 bases and J lost 7 bases. There are 13 residues in the CDR3. Germline CDR1 and CDR2: MNHEY and SMNVEV (reference sequence). Methods used by the authors: Nucleated cell number was recorded as an estimate derived from reference gene primer amplification. Sequencing used immunoSEQ multiplex PCR; TCRdb keeps in-frame clones, though not all of them. V, J and clone size derive from that table, while D and trimming were established from the DNA sequence. The table records tens of thousands of clones, around 86% of them present only once. The chain couples TRBV27 to TRBJ1-2; 9 bases match TRBD1. Sequences were obtained from peripheral blood. The clonotype originates from a woman of 80 years or more with active or convalescent COVID-19. The CDR3 DNA reads TGTGCCAGCAGTTTTGGGACAGGGCTTGGCTACACCTTC. Translated: CASSFGTGLGYTF.